This is a list of T cell receptor beta chains from one sample in a study of cytomegalovirus exposure and HLA in healthy donors. Some clones are missing from TCRdb's copy, which holds only in-frame ones; the method was immunoSEQ multiplex PCR. This sample's table reports around 65,000 clones. The sample taken for sequencing was PBMCs. The source of these receptors is a boy younger than 18 in good health and CMV-seronegative. Each CDR3 is given without its conserved first and last residue. Each record gives: V gene, J gene, CDR3 protein.

V gene: TRBV6-1
J gene: TRBJ1-2
CDR3 protein: ASRTIQGYGYT

V gene: TRBV2
J gene: TRBJ1-2
CDR3 protein: ASSETGGYGYT

V gene: TRBV19
J gene: TRBJ2-3
CDR3 protein: ASSLESGTVVRTDTQY

V gene: TRBV30
J gene: TRBJ1-1
CDR3 protein: AGRGDTEAF

V gene: TRBV11-2
J gene: TRBJ2-7
CDR3 protein: ASSSPRGFYEQY

V gene: TRBV19
J gene: TRBJ2-1
CDR3 protein: ASSISGSPDNEQF

V gene: TRBV5-6
J gene: TRBJ1-1
CDR3 protein: ASSLGPQGGPMNTEAF

V gene: TRBV5-5
J gene: TRBJ1-4
CDR3 protein: ASSLAGGTNEKLF

V gene: TRBV27
J gene: TRBJ1-1
CDR3 protein: ASSRGGKTEAF

V gene: TRBV7-9
J gene: TRBJ1-1
CDR3 protein: ASRAGPSERAF

V gene: TRBV19
J gene: TRBJ1-1
CDR3 protein: ASSRDRGIEAF

V gene: TRBV9
J gene: TRBJ2-2
CDR3 protein: ASSVGLAGVGGELF

V gene: TRBV10-1
J gene: TRBJ1-6
CDR3 protein: ATRDSINSPLH

V gene: TRBV5-1
J gene: TRBJ2-2
CDR3 protein: ASSLAGGPGELF

V gene: TRBV11-2
J gene: TRBJ2-3
CDR3 protein: ASSLGLNSGGASDTQY

V gene: TRBV4-2
J gene: TRBJ2-1
CDR3 protein: ASSLHRVADNEQF

V gene: TRBV11-2
J gene: TRBJ1-2
CDR3 protein: ASSLGTGPQPNGYT

V gene: TRBV19
J gene: TRBJ2-2
CDR3 protein: ASSPRQNTGELF

V gene: TRBV4-1
J gene: TRBJ2-7
CDR3 protein: ASSQGLAGLYEQY

V gene: TRBV5-1
J gene: TRBJ2-5
CDR3 protein: ASSARDLDQETQY